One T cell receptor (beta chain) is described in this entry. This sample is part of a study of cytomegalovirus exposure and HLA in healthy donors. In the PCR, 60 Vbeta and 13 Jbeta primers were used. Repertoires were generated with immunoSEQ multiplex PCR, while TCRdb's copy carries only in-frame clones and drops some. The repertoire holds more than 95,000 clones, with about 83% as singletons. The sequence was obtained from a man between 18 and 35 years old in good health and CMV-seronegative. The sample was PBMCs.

The CDR3 sequence is CASSWGRAGGPYQETQYF. CDR3 nucleotides: TGTGCCAGCAGCTGGGGTAGAGCGGGAGGGCCATACCAAGAGACCCAGTACTTC. The chain has TRBV11-3 and TRBJ2-5; 10 bases fit TRBD2. V gave up 4 bases and J gave up 0 bases; unmatched junction bases: 11. CDR3 length: 18 amino acids. Germline values: CDR1 SGHNT, CDR2 YENEEA. The full variable domain, in which reference TRBV11-3 and TRBJ2-5 provide the parts outside the CDR3, is EAGVVQSPRYKIIEKKQPVAFWCNPISGHNTLYWYLQNLGQGPELLIRYENEEAVDDSQLPKDRFSAERLKGVDSTLKIQPAELGDSAVYLCASSWGRAGGPYQETQYFGPGTRLLVL.